The clone carrying this T cell receptor (beta chain) is a singleton in its sample. V was pared by 5 bases and J by 4 bases, with 17 bases of the junction left unmatched. CDR3 size: 19 residues. The V gene's germline CDR1 is SGHVS and CDR2 FQNEAQ. The sample originates from a study of shared clonotypes between healthy human individuals. TCRdb's copy holds only in-frame clones and misses some; the assay was immunoSEQ multiplex PCR. The data hold over a million clones, with 98% observed a single time. The sequence was collected from a man aged 25-40 years in good health. This sequence joins TRBV7-8 and TRBJ2-1; TRBD1 aligns across 10 bases. Source material: naive CD4+ T cells sorted from blood. Regarding subset: CD45RA+ positively selected. The CDR3 DNA sequence: TGTGCCAGCAGCAGCCGGGACAGGGGACAAGCGGGATTGTACAATGAGCAGTTCTTC. The encoded protein is CASSSRDRGQAGLYNEQFF.